These T cell receptor beta chains were read from a single sample in a study of T cell responses to AZD1222 COVID-19 vaccine. TCRdb keeps only in-frame clones here, not all; method: immunoSEQ multiplex PCR. The sample yields more than 85,000 clones, approximately 90% seen once. The material was peripheral blood, obtained on day 0 of AZD1222 vaccination. Receptors originate from an adult in good health. Each CDR3 is given with its conserved first and last residue. Fields, in order: D gene, J gene, clone size, V gene, CDR3 DNA, CDR3 protein. D genes are given only for firm matches. Size is omitted from some rows. Given values are once, few, many or a class for expanded clones.

NA | TRBJ1-1 | NA | TRBV19 | TGTGCCAGTAACTGGTTTAACACTGAAGCTTTCTTT | CASNWFNTEAFF
NA | TRBJ1-5 | NA | TRBV19 | TGTGCCAGTAGTATTCCAGGGGTTAGCAATCAGCCCCAGCATTTT | CASSIPGVSNQPQHF
TRBD1 | TRBJ1-4 | NA | TRBV28 | TGTGCCAGCAGTTTACAGGGGGTAACTAATGAAAAACTGTTTTTT | CASSLQGVTNEKLFF
NA | TRBJ1-3 | NA | TRBV15 | TGTGCCACCAGCAGAGATCGGGGGGTCTCTGGAAACACCATATATTTT | CATSRDRGVSGNTIYF
TRBD2 | TRBJ2-1 | NA | TRBV9 | TGTGCCAGCAGCGTCAGGGCCGGGACTACTACCTACAATGAGCAGTTCTTC | CASSVRAGTTTYNEQFF
TRBD2 | TRBJ2-1 | NA | TRBV6-4 | TGTGCCAGCAGTGACCTCCTAGCGGGGGCTAAGCAGTTCTTC | CASSDLLAGAKQFF
TRBD1 | TRBJ1-4 | few | TRBV2 | TGTGCCAGCAGTATATACAGGGGGCCTGGGGAAAAACTGTTTTTT | CASSIYRGPGEKLFF
NA | TRBJ2-7 | NA | TRBV27 | TGTGCCAGCAGTTTCCGACAAGGCGAGCAGTACTTC | CASSFRQGEQYF
TRBD2 | TRBJ2-1 | NA | TRBV9 | TGTGCCAGCAGCGCCCTCCGGGGGGGCATTGGTGAGCAGTTCTTC | CASSALRGGIGEQFF
NA | TRBJ1-3 | once | TRBV28 | TGTGCCAGCAGTTCCCCGACCAGTTCTGGAAACACCATATATTTT | CASSSPTSSGNTIYF
NA | TRBJ1-6 | NA | TRBV6-5 | TGTGCCAGCAGTTATTTTGTTGACTTCTGGGGTTCACCCCTCCACTTT | CASSYFVDFWGSPLHF
NA | TRBJ1-4 | NA | TRBV5-1 | TGCGCCAGCAGCTTTAGAGGCGATGAAAAACTGTTTTTT | CASSFRGDEKLFF
NA | TRBJ2-3 | NA | TRBV7-2 | TGTGCCAGCAGCTTAGAAGGGGCGGGTCACACAGATACGCAGTATTTT | CASSLEGAGHTDTQYF
NA | TRBJ2-5 | NA | TRBV6-5 | TGTGCCAGCAGTTCTGTGGGGGGCCAAGAGACCCAGTACTTC | CASSSVGGQETQYF
NA | TRBJ2-7 | NA | TRBV12-3/TRBV12-4 | TGTGCCAGCAGTTTAAGTGGTGGGACCGAGCAGTACTTC | CASSLSGGTEQYF